This is a list of T cell receptor beta chains from one sample in a study of T cell responses to AZD1222 COVID-19 vaccine. Sequenced by immunoSEQ multiplex PCR; TCRdb stores in-frame clones only, minus some. Of about 54,000 clones in the sample, roughly 80% were seen once. The starting material was peripheral blood, obtained on day 0 of AZD1222 vaccination. The source is an adult in good health. CDR3s include the opening cysteine and the closing phenylalanine or tryptophan. A D gene is named only where the DNA matches it firmly. Only some rows state a clone size, as once, few, many or a class for expanded clones.

TRBV7-2	.	.	TRBJ1-3	16	CASSLAVAGLGNTIYF	TGTGCCAGCAGCTTAGCGGTGGCCGGACTTGGAAACACCATATATTTT
TRBV10-2	TRBD2	.	TRBJ2-7	14	CASSASGRAYEQYF	TGCGCCAGCAGCGCTAGCGGGAGGGCCTACGAGCAGTACTTC
TRBV12-3/TRBV12-4	.	.	TRBJ2-4	11	CASSLSSGKYF	TGTGCCAGCAGTTTGAGCTCTGGGAAGTACTTC
TRBV12-3/TRBV12-4	.	.	TRBJ1-2	13	CASSLSSEGGYTF	TGTGCCAGCAGTTTGTCGAGCGAAGGCGGCTACACCTTC
TRBV7-3	TRBD1	.	TRBJ2-1	13	CASSSPDRDEQFF	TGTGCCAGCAGCTCGCCCGACAGGGATGAGCAGTTCTTC
TRBV11-3	.	.	TRBJ2-2	13	CASSLESSGELFF	TGTGCCAGCAGCTTAGAGTCTTCCGGGGAGCTGTTTTTT
TRBV2	.	.	TRBJ1-1	12	CASSDLGTEAFF	TGTGCCAGCAGTGATCTTGGAACTGAAGCTTTCTTT
TRBV5-1	TRBD1	.	TRBJ1-2	14	CASSPGTGNYGYTF	TGCGCCAGCAGCCCCGGGACAGGGAACTATGGCTACACCTTC
TRBV7-3	.	.	TRBJ2-3	12	CASSFDGDTQYF	TGTGCCAGCAGCTTTGACGGAGATACGCAGTATTTT
TRBV28	.	.	TRBJ1-1	14	CASSVRTLNTEAFF	TGTGCCAGCAGTGTGCGGACCCTAAACACTGAAGCTTTCTTT
TRBV28	.	.	TRBJ1-3	13	CASSTSSGNTIYF	TGTGCCAGCAGTACCAGCTCTGGAAACACCATATATTTT
TRBV6-6	.	.	TRBJ2-1	13	CASSYPPQNEQFF	TGTGCCAGCAGTTACCCTCCGCAGAATGAGCAGTTCTTC
TRBV14	.	few	TRBJ1-1	15	CASSQEAGIGTEAFF	TGTGCCAGCAGCCAAGAGGCAGGGATTGGCACTGAAGCTTTCTTT
TRBV7-7	TRBD1	.	TRBJ2-5	15	CASSLAGQGGETQYF	TGTGCCAGCAGCTTAGCGGGACAGGGCGGGGAGACCCAGTACTTC
TRBV5-4	TRBD2	.	TRBJ2-2	15	CASSWGLGGTGELFF	TGTGCCAGCAGCTGGGGACTAGGAGGGACCGGGGAGCTGTTTTTT
TRBV5-4	.	.	TRBJ2-6	16	CASSLAVGSGANVLTF	TGTGCCAGCAGCTTGGCCGTAGGTTCTGGGGCCAACGTCCTGACTTTC
TRBV19	.	.	TRBJ1-2	11	CASSMRGKYTF	TGTGCCAGTAGTATGAGGGGAAAGTACACCTTC
TRBV6-1	.	.	TRBJ2-7	13	CASSEYQGSEQYF	TGTGCCAGCAGTGAATACCAGGGCAGCGAGCAGTACTTC
TRBV19	.	once	TRBJ2-3	13	CASTETNTDTQYF	TGTGCCAGTACTGAGACGAACACAGATACGCAGTATTTT
TRBV29-1	.	.	TRBJ2-5	12	CSGQQGPETQYF	TGCAGCGGGCAACAGGGACCAGAGACCCAGTACTTC
TRBV11-2	.	.	TRBJ2-6	15	CASSLRGSGANVLTF	TGTGCCAGCAGCTTAAGGGGTTCTGGGGCCAACGTCCTGACTTTC
TRBV2	.	.	TRBJ2-7	15	CASNQPGLSSYEQYF	TGTGCCAGCAACCAACCGGGCCTGAGCTCCTACGAGCAGTACTTC
TRBV6-5	.	.	TRBJ2-4	13	CASSRDPKNIQYF	TGTGCCAGCAGTCGGGACCCCAAAAACATTCAGTACTTC
TRBV19	.	.	TRBJ1-4	16	CASSLGVGGASEKLFF	TGTGCCAGTAGCCTCGGAGTTGGGGGGGCGAGTGAAAAACTGTTTTTT
TRBV6-5	.	.	TRBJ1-4	14	CASSYGGLPEKLFF	TGTGCCAGCAGTTACGGGGGGCTGCCTGAAAAACTGTTTTTT
TRBV27	TRBD1	.	TRBJ1-2	12	CASSTTGEGYTF	TGTGCCAGCAGTACGACAGGGGAAGGCTACACCTTC